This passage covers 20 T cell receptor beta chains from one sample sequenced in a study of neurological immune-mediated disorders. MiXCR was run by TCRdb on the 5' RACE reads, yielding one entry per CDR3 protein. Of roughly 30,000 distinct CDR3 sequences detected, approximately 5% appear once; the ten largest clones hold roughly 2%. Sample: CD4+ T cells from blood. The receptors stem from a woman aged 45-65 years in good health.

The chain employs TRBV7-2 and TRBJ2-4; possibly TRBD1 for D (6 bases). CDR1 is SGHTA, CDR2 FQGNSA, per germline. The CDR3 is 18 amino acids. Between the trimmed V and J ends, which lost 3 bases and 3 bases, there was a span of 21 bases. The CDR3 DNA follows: TGTGCCAGCAGCTTTTGGGGGCAGCCGGAACTCGACAAAAACATTCAGTACTTC. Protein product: CASSFWGQPELDKNIQYF.

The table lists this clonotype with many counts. DNA for the CDR3: TGCGCCAGCAGTCTTAGGGGGGAGGGCCCATACAATGAGCAGTTCTTC. Its protein is CASSLRGEGPYNEQFF. This chain links TRBV5-1 with TRBJ2-1; a weak D match, TRBD2 (7 bases). CDR3 length equals 16 residues. Trimming took 5 bases from V and 4 from J, leaving 19 bases between them. The V gene's germline CDR1 is SGHRS and CDR2 YFSETQ.

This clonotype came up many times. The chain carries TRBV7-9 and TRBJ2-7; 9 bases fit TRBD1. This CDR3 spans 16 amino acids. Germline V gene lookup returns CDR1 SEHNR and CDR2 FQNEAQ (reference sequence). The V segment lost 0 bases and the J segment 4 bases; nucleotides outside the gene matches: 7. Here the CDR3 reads CASSLARGGTGYEQYF. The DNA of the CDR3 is TGTGCCAGCAGCTTAGCGCGGGGAGGGACAGGGTACGAGCAGTACTTC.

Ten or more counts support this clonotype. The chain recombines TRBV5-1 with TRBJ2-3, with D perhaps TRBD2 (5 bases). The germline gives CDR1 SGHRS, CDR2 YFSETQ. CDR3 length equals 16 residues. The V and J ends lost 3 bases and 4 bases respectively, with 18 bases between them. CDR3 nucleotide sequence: TGCGCCAGCAGCTCCGAGGGTCACCCGGGATCAGATACGCAGTATTTT. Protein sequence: CASSSEGHPGSDTQYF. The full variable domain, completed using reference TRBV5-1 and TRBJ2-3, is KAGVTQTPRYLIKTRGQQVTLSCSPISGHRSVSWYQQTPGQGLQFLFEYFSETQRNKGNFPGRFSGRQFSNSRSEMNVSTLELGDSALYLCASSSEGHPGSDTQYFGPGTRLTVL.

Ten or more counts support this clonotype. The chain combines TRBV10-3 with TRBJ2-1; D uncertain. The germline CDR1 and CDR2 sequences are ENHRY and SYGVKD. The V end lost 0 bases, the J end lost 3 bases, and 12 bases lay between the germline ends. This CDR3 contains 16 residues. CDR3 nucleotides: TGTGCCATCAGTGAGTCTGGCTCAGTTGTCTACAATGAGCAGTTCTTC. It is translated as CAISESGSVVYNEQFF.

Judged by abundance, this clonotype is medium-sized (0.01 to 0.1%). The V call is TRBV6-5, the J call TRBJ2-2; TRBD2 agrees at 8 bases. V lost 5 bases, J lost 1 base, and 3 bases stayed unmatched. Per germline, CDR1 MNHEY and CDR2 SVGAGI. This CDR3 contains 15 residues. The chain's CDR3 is CASSDSGENTGELFF. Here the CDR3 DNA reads TGTGCCAGCAGTGATAGCGGGGAGAACACCGGGGAGCTGTTTTTT.

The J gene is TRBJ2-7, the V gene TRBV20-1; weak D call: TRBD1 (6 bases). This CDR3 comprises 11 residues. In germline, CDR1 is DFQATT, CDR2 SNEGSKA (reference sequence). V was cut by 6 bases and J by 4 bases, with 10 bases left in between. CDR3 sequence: CSARTAYEQYF. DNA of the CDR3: TGCAGTGCACGGACAGCGTACGAGCAGTACTTC.

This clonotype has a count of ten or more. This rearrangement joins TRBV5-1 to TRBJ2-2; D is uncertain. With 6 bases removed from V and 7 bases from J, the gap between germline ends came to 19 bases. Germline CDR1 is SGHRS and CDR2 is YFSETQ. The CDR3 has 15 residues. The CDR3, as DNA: TGCGCCAGCAATCCGTTACCCGAATCTAACGGGGAGCTGTTTTTT. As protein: CASNPLPESNGELFF.

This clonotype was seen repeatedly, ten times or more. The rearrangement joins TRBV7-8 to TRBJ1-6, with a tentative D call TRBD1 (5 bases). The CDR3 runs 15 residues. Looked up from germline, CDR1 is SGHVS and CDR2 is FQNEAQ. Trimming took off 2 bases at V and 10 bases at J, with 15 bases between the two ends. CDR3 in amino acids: CASSLLRDGSSPLHF. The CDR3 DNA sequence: TGTGCCAGCAGCTTATTACGGGACGGGTCGTCACCCCTCCACTTT.

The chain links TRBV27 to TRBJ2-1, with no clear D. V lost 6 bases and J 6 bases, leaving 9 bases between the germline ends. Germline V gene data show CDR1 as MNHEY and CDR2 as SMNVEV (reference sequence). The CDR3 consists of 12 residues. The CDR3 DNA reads TGTGCCAGCAGAGGACGCGGCAATGAGCAGTTCTTC. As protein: CASRGRGNEQFF.

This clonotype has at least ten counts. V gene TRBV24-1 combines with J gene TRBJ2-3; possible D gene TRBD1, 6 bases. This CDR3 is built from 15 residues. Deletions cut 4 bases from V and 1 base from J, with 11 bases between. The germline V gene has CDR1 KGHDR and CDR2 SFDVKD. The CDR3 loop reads CATSEKQGGTDTQYF. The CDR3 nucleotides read TGTGCCACCAGTGAAAAACAGGGAGGCACAGATACGCAGTATTTT.

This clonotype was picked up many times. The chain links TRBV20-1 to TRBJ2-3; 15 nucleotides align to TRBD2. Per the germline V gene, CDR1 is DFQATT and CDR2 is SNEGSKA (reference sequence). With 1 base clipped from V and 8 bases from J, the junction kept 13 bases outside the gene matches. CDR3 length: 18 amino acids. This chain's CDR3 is CSARGGLAGGSPIGTQYF. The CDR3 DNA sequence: TGCAGTGCTAGAGGGGGACTAGCGGGAGGCTCTCCAATTGGTACGCAGTATTTT.

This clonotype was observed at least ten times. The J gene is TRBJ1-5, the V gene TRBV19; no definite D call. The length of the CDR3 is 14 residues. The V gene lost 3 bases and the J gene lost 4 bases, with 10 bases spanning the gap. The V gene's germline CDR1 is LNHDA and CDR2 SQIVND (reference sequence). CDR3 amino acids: CASSIMGLNQPQHF. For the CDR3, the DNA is TGTGCCAGTAGTATCATGGGGTTAAATCAGCCCCAGCATTTT.

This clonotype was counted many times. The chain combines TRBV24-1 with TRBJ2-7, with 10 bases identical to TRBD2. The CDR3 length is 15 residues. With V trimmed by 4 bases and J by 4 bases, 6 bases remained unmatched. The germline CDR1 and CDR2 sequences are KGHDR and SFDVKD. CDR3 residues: CATSDPGTSVYEQYF. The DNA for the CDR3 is TGTGCCACCAGTGACCCCGGGACTAGCGTGTACGAGCAGTACTTC.

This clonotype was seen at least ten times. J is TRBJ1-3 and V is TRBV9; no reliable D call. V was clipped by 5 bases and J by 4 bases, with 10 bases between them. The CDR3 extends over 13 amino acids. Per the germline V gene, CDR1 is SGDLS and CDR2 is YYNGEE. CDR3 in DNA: TGTGCCAGCAGTAAAGAGGTGGGAAACACCATATATTTT. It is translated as CASSKEVGNTIYF.

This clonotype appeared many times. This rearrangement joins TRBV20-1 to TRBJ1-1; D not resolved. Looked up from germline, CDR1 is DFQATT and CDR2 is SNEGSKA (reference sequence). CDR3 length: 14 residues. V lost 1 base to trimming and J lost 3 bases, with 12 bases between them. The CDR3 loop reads CSARVSSSYTEAFF. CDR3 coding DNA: TGCAGTGCTAGAGTTTCGAGCAGTTACACTGAAGCTTTCTTT.

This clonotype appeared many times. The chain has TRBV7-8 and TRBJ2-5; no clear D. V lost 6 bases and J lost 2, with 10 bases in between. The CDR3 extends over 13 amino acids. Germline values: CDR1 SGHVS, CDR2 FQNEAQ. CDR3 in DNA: TGTGCCAGCAGTCCTGGCAGTCAAGAGACCCAGTACTTC. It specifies CASSPGSQETQYF. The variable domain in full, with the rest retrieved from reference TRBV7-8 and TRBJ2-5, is GAGVSQSPRYKVAKRGQDVALRCDPISGHVSLFWYQQALGQGPEFLTYFQNEAQLDKSGLPSDRFFAERPEGSVSTLKIQRTQQEDSAVYLCASSPGSQETQYFGPGTRLLVL.

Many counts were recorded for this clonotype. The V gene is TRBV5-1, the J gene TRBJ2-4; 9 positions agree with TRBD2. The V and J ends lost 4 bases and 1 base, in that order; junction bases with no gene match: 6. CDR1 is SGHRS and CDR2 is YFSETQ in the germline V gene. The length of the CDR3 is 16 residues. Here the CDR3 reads CASSLLAGRAKNIQYF. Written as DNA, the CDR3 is TGCGCCAGCAGCCTCCTAGCGGGACGTGCCAAAAACATTCAGTACTTC.

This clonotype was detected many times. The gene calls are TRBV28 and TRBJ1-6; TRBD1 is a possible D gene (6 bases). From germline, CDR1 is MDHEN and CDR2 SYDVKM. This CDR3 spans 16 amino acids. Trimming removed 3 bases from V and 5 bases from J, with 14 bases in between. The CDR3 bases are TGTGCCAGCAGTTTTATTTCGGGACAAAATAATTCACCCCTCCACTTT. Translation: CASSFISGQNNSPLHF.

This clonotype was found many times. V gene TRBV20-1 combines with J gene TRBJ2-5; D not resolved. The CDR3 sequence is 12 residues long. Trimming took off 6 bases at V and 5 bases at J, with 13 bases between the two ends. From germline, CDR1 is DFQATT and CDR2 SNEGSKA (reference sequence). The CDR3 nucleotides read TGCAGTGCCAGAAGTAGTGCGGAGACCCAGTACTTC. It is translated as CSARSSAETQYF.